The rows below give T cell receptor beta chains drawn from one sample of a study of cytomegalovirus exposure and HLA in healthy donors. This table comes from immunoSEQ multiplex PCR, and its TCRdb copy is limited to in-frame clones, with some not included. The sample includes about 130,000 clones, 73% of them seen just once. The source material was PBMCs. These receptors originate from a middle-aged woman in good health and CMV-seropositive. Both conserved end residues are part of each CDR3. Each record gives: clone size, V gene, J gene, D gene, CDR3 protein, CDR3 DNA. A D gene is named only where the DNA matches it firmly. Where a row states a size, it is once, few, many or the class of an expanded clone; other rows omit it.

NA	TRBV19	TRBJ1-2	TRBD1	CARNTGQGFGYTF	TGTGCCAGAAACACCGGACAGGGCTTCGGCTACACCTTC
NA	TRBV4-2	TRBJ2-1	TRBD2	CASSQVGIREDHNEQFF	TGTGCCAGCAGCCAAGTGGGGATTCGGGAGGACCACAATGAGCAGTTCTTC
NA	TRBV7-2	TRBJ1-5	NA	CASSLVSSSNQPQHF	TGTGCCAGCAGCTTAGTCTCGAGTAGCAATCAGCCCCAGCATTTT
few	TRBV7-2	TRBJ1-5	NA	CASSPRFGDQPQHF	TGTGCCAGCAGCCCCAGGTTTGGCGATCAGCCCCAGCATTTT
few	TRBV27	TRBJ1-2	TRBD1	CASTGTGANYGYTF	TGTGCCAGCACCGGGACAGGGGCTAACTATGGCTACACCTTC
once	TRBV6-4	TRBJ2-1	TRBD2	CASSEGLADEQFF	TGTGCCAGCAGTGAGGGACTAGCGGATGAGCAGTTCTTC
NA	TRBV5-1	TRBJ2-1	NA	CASRPGLEAYNEQFF	TGCGCCAGCAGACCGGGACTCGAGGCCTACAATGAGCAGTTCTTC
NA	TRBV6-1	TRBJ1-4	NA	CASSVTNEKLFF	TGTGCCAGCTCAGTGACTAATGAAAAACTGTTTTTT
NA	TRBV28	TRBJ2-2	NA	CASRTNGGNTGELFF	TGTGCCAGCAGGACGAACGGGGGAAACACCGGGGAGCTGTTTTTT
few	TRBV19	TRBJ1-1	TRBD1	CASSTRQGWTEAFF	TGTGCCAGTAGTACGAGACAGGGTTGGACTGAAGCTTTCTTT
once	TRBV7-9	TRBJ2-5	TRBD2	CASSPRVQLAASGQYF	TGTGCCAGCAGCCCGAGGGTCCAACTAGCGGCGTCGGGCCAGTACTTC
NA	TRBV2	TRBJ1-2	TRBD1	CASRRNQDRRYGYTF	TGTGCCAGCAGGAGGAATCAGGACAGGAGATATGGCTACACCTTC
few	TRBV28	TRBJ1-2	NA	CASSLSGLGYTF	TGTGCCAGCAGTCTTTCAGGGTTGGGCTACACCTTC
NA	TRBV9	TRBJ2-3	NA	CASSASDTQYF	TGTGCCAGCAGTGCAAGCGATACGCAGTATTTT
NA	TRBV10-3	TRBJ1-2	NA	CAISQGKNYGYTF	TGTGCCATCAGCCAGGGGAAAAACTATGGCTACACCTTC
NA	TRBV19	TRBJ1-2	TRBD1	CASSARDRAGYTF	TGTGCCAGTAGTGCCCGCGACAGGGCCGGCTACACCTTC
NA	TRBV2	TRBJ2-2	NA	CASSEVGRGGELFF	TGTGCCAGCAGTGAAGTAGGGAGAGGCGGGGAGCTGTTTTTT
NA	TRBV4-2	TRBJ2-1	NA	CASSQVFAVYNEQFF	TGTGCCAGCAGCCAAGTCTTCGCGGTGTACAATGAGCAGTTCTTC
NA	TRBV9	TRBJ2-1	TRBD1	CASSPMDRDYNEQFF	TGTGCCAGCAGCCCAATGGACAGGGACTACAATGAGCAGTTCTTC
NA	TRBV6-1	TRBJ1-5	NA	CASSGTNNQPQHF	TGTGCCAGCAGTGGAACAAACAATCAGCCCCAGCATTTT
NA	TRBV4-3	TRBJ2-7	NA	CASSQVTGVYEQYF	TGCGCCAGCAGCCAAGTCACGGGGGTTTACGAGCAGTACTTC
few	TRBV5-1	TRBJ2-7	TRBD1	CASSFTGGASHEQYF	TGCGCCAGCAGCTTTACAGGGGGCGCTTCCCACGAGCAGTACTTC
NA	TRBV21-1	TRBJ1-5	NA	CASSKGRQAGNQPQHF	TGTGCCAGCAGCAAAGGGCGACAGGCGGGCAATCAGCCCCAGCATTTT
once	TRBV7-2	TRBJ2-2	NA	CASSLQGSNTGELFF	TGTGCCAGCAGCTTACAGGGGTCGAACACCGGGGAGCTGTTTTTT
NA	TRBV18	TRBJ1-1	NA	CASSPLRTEAFF	TGTGCCAGCTCACCACTCAGAACTGAAGCTTTCTTT
NA	TRBV7-9	TRBJ1-2	TRBD1	CASSFQGASYGYTF	TGTGCCAGCAGCTTTCAGGGGGCCAGCTATGGCTACACCTTC
few	TRBV30	TRBJ1-4	NA	CAWRWGRGNEKLFF	TGTGCCTGGCGTTGGGGGCGAGGGAATGAAAAACTGTTTTTT
NA	TRBV9	TRBJ2-3	NA	CASSPQVRGTDTQYF	TGTGCCAGCAGCCCGCAGGTGAGAGGCACAGATACGCAGTATTTT
NA	TRBV18	TRBJ2-7	NA	CASSPQQQGSSYEQYF	TGTGCCAGCTCACCTCAACAGCAGGGTAGCTCCTACGAGCAGTACTTC
NA	TRBV27	TRBJ2-2	NA	CASSLGRTGELFF	TGTGCCAGCAGTTTAGGGCGCACCGGGGAGCTGTTTTTT
NA	TRBV5-4	TRBJ2-7	NA	CASSSRGIPTEQYF	TGTGCCAGCAGCTCGAGGGGGATTCCTACCGAGCAGTACTTC
NA	TRBV7-2	TRBJ2-3	NA	CASSLWAGSGDTQYF	TGTGCCAGCAGCTTATGGGCGGGGTCCGGAGATACGCAGTATTTT
NA	TRBV6-1	TRBJ2-3	TRBD1	CASSGTGRDTQYF	TGTGCCAGCAGTGGGACAGGGAGAGATACGCAGTATTTT
once	TRBV11-2	TRBJ2-1	TRBD2	CASSQGLADYNEQFF	TGTGCCAGCAGCCAAGGGCTAGCGGATTACAATGAGCAGTTCTTC
NA	TRBV18	TRBJ2-7	NA	CASSPASSYEQYF	TGTGCCAGCTCACCAGCGAGCTCCTACGAGCAGTACTTC
NA	TRBV5-4	TRBJ1-4	TRBD1	CASSLKGTGSEKLFF	TGTGCCAGCAGCCTAAAAGGGACAGGGTCCGAAAAACTGTTTTTT
few	TRBV7-9	TRBJ1-1	NA	CSSSLSVTEAFF	TGTTCCAGCAGCTTGTCGGTGACTGAAGCTTTCTTT
NA	TRBV5-6	TRBJ2-5	TRBD1	CASSLLFSGGRGQETQYF	TGTGCCAGCAGCTTGTTATTTTCAGGGGGCCGGGGACAAGAGACCCAGTACTTC
few	TRBV19	TRBJ1-5	NA	CASRQGNQPQHF	TGTGCCAGTAGGCAGGGGAATCAGCCCCAGCATTTT
NA	TRBV2	TRBJ1-1	NA	CASVLATEAFF	TGTGCCAGCGTCTTGGCTACTGAAGCTTTCTTT
NA	TRBV5-1	TRBJ1-2	TRBD1	CASSLYDRGGPYGYTF	TGCGCCAGCAGCTTGTATGACAGGGGGGGCCCATATGGCTACACCTTC
NA	TRBV5-1	TRBJ1-4	TRBD1	CASSPQGSREKLFF	TGCGCCAGCAGCCCACAGGGGAGTAGAGAAAAACTGTTTTTT